This note documents a single T cell receptor (beta chain) sequence. The sample belongs to a study of blood T cell repertoires in COVID-19. Sequenced by immunoSEQ multiplex PCR; TCRdb stores in-frame clones only, minus some. Among more than 300,000 clones listed, around 86% were seen once. Losses at the gene ends were 0 bases for V and 9 bases for J; bases not matched to a gene: 9. Germline CDR1 KGHSH, CDR2 LQKENI. There are 16 residues in the CDR3. Sequencing input: peripheral blood. The chain has TRBV18 and TRBJ2-1, with 9 positions matching TRBD2. This sequence was found in a woman aged 45-60 years with acute or convalescent COVID-19. The CDR3 coding sequence is TGTGCCAGCTCACCACCGAACGCGGGAGGGCCCTTTGAGCAGTTCTTC. Protein product: CASSPPNAGGPFEQFF.